The 14 T cell receptor beta chains listed next were all sequenced from one sample in a study of shared clonotypes between healthy human individuals. Clones were read by immunoSEQ multiplex PCR, and TCRdb kept only the in-frame ones, dropping some. The data hold millions of clones, with about 92% observed a single time. The sample taken for sequencing was naive CD4+ T cells from PBMCs. Subset given: CD45RA+ positively selected. These TCRs come from a man younger than 30 in good health. Some clones in this sample may be carry-over from other donors' samples.

The chain links TRBV9 to TRBJ2-7; 14 bases are a match to TRBD2. From germline, CDR1 is SGDLS and CDR2 YYNGEE. The CDR3 has 14 residues. The V gene end was trimmed by 4 bases and the J gene end by 7 bases; junction bases not matched to a gene: 4. Written as DNA, the CDR3 is TGTGCCAGCAGCCCGCGACTAGCGGGAGGGGAGCAGTACTTC. This translates into CASSPRLAGGEQYF.

Points on this clone: The same CDR3 arises from other DNA sequences in this sample as well. V is TRBV5-1 and J is TRBJ1-1, with D perhaps matching TRBD1 (6 bases). Looked up from germline, CDR1 is SGHRS and CDR2 is YFSETQ. Trimming took off 0 bases at V and 5 bases at J, with 11 bases between the two ends. The CDR3 length is 14 residues. CDR3 amino acids: CASSLVGARTEAFF. In DNA form, the CDR3 reads TGCGCCAGCAGCTTGGTGGGGGCTCGGACTGAAGCTTTCTTT.

The chain has TRBV29-1 and TRBJ2-1; D uncertain. Germline V gene lookup returns CDR1 SQVTM and CDR2 ANQGSEA. V lost 7 bases, J lost 0 bases, and 10 bases lay in between. This CDR3 is built from 13 residues. The CDR3 nucleotides read TGCAGCGCGGGCACCACCTCCTACAATGAGCAGTTCTTC. It translates to CSAGTTSYNEQFF.

The genes are TRBV5-4 and TRBJ1-1; no definite D call. The V end lost 3 bases, the J end lost 5 bases, and 17 bases lay between the germline ends. Germline assignment: CDR1 SGHNT and CDR2 YYREEE (reference sequence). This CDR3 has 15 residues. CDR3 region: CASSSGIQRNTEAFF. CDR3 coding DNA: TGTGCCAGCAGCTCGGGTATTCAGCGAAATACTGAAGCTTTCTTT. Full variable domain (rest looked up from reference TRBV5-4 and TRBJ1-1): ETGVTQSPTHLIKTRGQQVTLRCSSQSGHNTVSWYQQALGQGPQFIFQYYREEENGRGNFPPRFSGLQFPNYSSELNVNALELDDSALYLCASSSGIQRNTEAFFGQGTRLTVV.

With regard to this clone: At the DNA level, this CDR3 is encoded by other sequences in the same sample as well. This chain uses TRBV6-1 with TRBJ2-7; D call uncertain. This CDR3 has 11 amino acids. V lost 6 bases and J lost 2, with 5 bases in between. Germline values: CDR1 MNHNS, CDR2 SASEGT. CDR3: CASSVTYEQYF. In DNA form, the CDR3 reads TGTGCCAGCAGCGTCACCTACGAGCAGTACTTC.

V gene TRBV5-4 combines with J gene TRBJ2-2; D not certain. This CDR3 contains 17 residues. The germline V gene encodes CDR1 SGHNT and CDR2 YYREEE (reference sequence). V was cut by 0 bases and J by 8 bases, with 20 bases left in between. The CDR3 protein is CASSLGSAASSPGELFF. DNA of the CDR3: TGTGCCAGCAGCTTGGGATCGGCGGCTTCCTCACCGGGGGAGCTGTTTTTT. The complete variable domain, with remaining parts taken from reference TRBV5-4 and TRBJ2-2, reads ETGVTQSPTHLIKTRGQQVTLRCSSQSGHNTVSWYQQALGQGPQFIFQYYREEENGRGNFPPRFSGLQFPNYSSELNVNALELDDSALYLCASSLGSAASSPGELFFGEGSRLTVL.

The table lists this clone with a count of one. The rearrangement joins TRBV7-9 to TRBJ1-1; D uncertain. V lost 2 bases, J lost 1 base, and 11 bases lay in between. Germline CDR1 and CDR2: SEHNR and FQNEAQ (reference sequence). The CDR3 is 15 residues long. The CDR3 spells CASSLSPQRNTEAFF. CDR3 bases: TGTGCCAGCAGCTTATCCCCTCAACGGAACACTGAAGCTTTCTTT.

Note on this clone: An end of the junction does not agree with germline; a read error may underlie this. The V call is TRBV28, the J call TRBJ1-2; 7 bases are a match to TRBD1. The CDR3 consists of 14 residues. CDR1 is MDHEN, CDR2 SYDVKM, per germline. Written as DNA, the CDR3 is TGTGCCCTCAGGGGGTCTCTCCTTAACCATGGCTACACCTTC. Translated: CALRGSLLNHGYTF.

The CDR3 here is CASSPRQGLNQPQHF. The CDR3 nucleotides read TGTGCCAGCTCACCTCGACAGGGGCTCAATCAGCCCCAGCATTTT. The chain has TRBV18 and TRBJ1-5; 8 bases fit TRBD1. CDR3 size: 15 residues. Germline CDR1 reads KGHSH; CDR2 reads LQKENI. Trimming took 3 bases from V and 3 from J; bases not matched to a gene: 4.

The CDR3 coding sequence is TGTGCCATCAGTGGGGACAGAGACACCGGGGAGCTGTTTTTT. Translated: CAISGDRDTGELFF. This chain joins TRBV10-3 and TRBJ2-2; 7 bases align to TRBD1. The germline gives CDR1 ENHRY, CDR2 SYGVKD. Losses at the gene ends were 4 bases for V and 3 bases for J; bases not matched to a gene: 2. CDR3 size: 14 residues.

The chain joins TRBV7-2 to TRBJ1-5; D gene ambiguous. The CDR3 length is 13 residues. Germline V lookup: CDR1 SGHTA, CDR2 FQGNSA. V was clipped by 1 base and J by 5 bases, with 6 bases between them. The CDR3: CASSLERDQPQHF. The CDR3 nucleotides read TGTGCCAGCAGCTTAGAACGTGATCAGCCCCAGCATTTT. Filled out from reference TRBV7-2 and TRBJ1-5, the complete variable domain reads GAGVSQSPSNKVTEKGKDVELRCDPISGHTALYWYRQSLGQGLEFLIYFQGNSAPDKSGLPSDRFSAERTGGSVSTLTIQRTQQEDSAVYLCASSLERDQPQHFGDGTRLSIL.

With respect to this clone: Additional DNA sequences in this sample encode the identical CDR3. The chain couples TRBV7-9 to TRBJ1-1; the D gene is possibly TRBD1 (6 bases). The CDR3 loop spans 14 amino acids. Trimming cost V 2 bases and J 1 base, with 8 bases left between them. Germline V gene data show CDR1 as SEHNR and CDR2 as FQNEAQ (reference sequence). In DNA form, the CDR3 reads TGTGCCAGCAGCTTACAGGGGCCGAACACTGAAGCTTTCTTT. Protein sequence: CASSLQGPNTEAFF.

V usage is TRBV5-4 and J usage is TRBJ2-5; 12 positions agree with TRBD2. CDR3 length equals 13 residues. The germline CDR1 and CDR2 sequences are SGHNT and YYREEE (reference sequence). The J segment lost 4 bases and the V segment lost 9 bases, leaving 4 bases of the junction unmatched. The CDR3: CATRLAGVETQYF. The CDR3, as DNA: TGTGCCACCCGACTAGCGGGAGTAGAGACCCAGTACTTC.

About this clone itself: This CDR3 is also generated by other DNA sequences in the sample. The chain combines TRBV5-1 with TRBJ2-1; 7 bases align to TRBD2. The CDR3 contains 16 residues. The V segment lost 4 bases and the J segment 0 bases; nucleotides outside the gene matches: 7. CDR1 SGHRS and CDR2 YFSETQ come from the germline V gene. CDR3: CASSAASGSSYNEQFF. Written as DNA, the CDR3 is TGCGCCAGCAGCGCCGCTAGCGGTAGCTCCTACAATGAGCAGTTCTTC.